The 24 T cell receptor beta chains presented below share a single source sample, sequenced in a study of glioma-infiltrating T cells. Using RNA template, CDR3s of TCR alpha and beta were amplified with iRepertoire arm-PCR. TCRdb independently ran MiXCR on the multiplex PCR reads; one entry per CDR3 protein. The data hold about 400,000 distinct CDR3 sequences, with 41% observed a single time. The sample comprised glioma tissue, nonneoplastic brain tissue, or PBMCs (not recorded which). Receptors were obtained from a human donor with low-grade glioma or glioblastoma, undergoing nonglioma brain surgery, or in good health (not recorded which).

The sample holds a few counts of this clonotype. V and J are TRBV7-2 and TRBJ2-5; D unclear. Germline V lookup: CDR1 SGHTA, CDR2 FQGNSA. This CDR3 region has 14 residues. V shed 2 bases and J shed 7 bases, with 14 bases lying between them. Here the CDR3 DNA reads TGTGCCAGCAGCTTAATGACCCAGGAAGGGACCCAGTACTTC. Translated, it gives CASSLMTQEGTQYF.

This clonotype was detected a few times. The chain has TRBV10-3 and TRBJ1-2; 8 bases are a match to TRBD1. There are 15 residues in the CDR3. Germline V lookup: CDR1 ENHRY, CDR2 SYGVKD. With V trimmed by 10 bases and J by 0 bases, 10 bases remained unmatched. CDR3 in amino acids: CATGTMGQANYGYTF. The DNA of the CDR3 is TGTGCCACCGGCACCATGGGACAGGCTAACTATGGCTACACCTTC.

This clonotype was detected once. Here the CDR3 reads CASKETGEETQYF. DNA of the CDR3: TGCGCCAGCAAGGAGACAGGGGAAGAGACCCAGTACTTC. V usage is TRBV5-1 and J usage is TRBJ2-5; TRBD1 aligns across 8 bases. Germline CDR1 SGHRS, CDR2 YFSETQ. Trimming removed 6 bases from V and 3 bases from J; junction bases left unmatched: 4. The CDR3 is 13 residues long.

The rearrangement uses TRBV4-2 and TRBJ2-3; 7 bases line up with TRBD1. Germline V gene data show CDR1 as LGHNA and CDR2 as YNFKEQ. V lost 0 bases, J lost 1 base, and 4 bases stayed unmatched. CDR3 length equals 16 residues. The chain's CDR3 is CASSQEQGIRTDTQYF. The DNA for the CDR3 is TGTGCCAGCAGCCAAGAACAGGGGATTCGCACAGATACGCAGTATTTT.

This clonotype was recorded at least ten times. The CDR3 here is CASSLTDGNYGYTF. The CDR3 nucleotides are TGTGCCAGCAGTTTGACCGACGGGAACTATGGCTACACCTTC. The V call is TRBV27, the J call TRBJ1-2; the D is unclear. Trimming cost V 3 bases and J 2 bases, with 10 bases left between them. Per germline, CDR1 MNHEY and CDR2 SMNVEV (reference sequence). The CDR3 runs to 14 residues.

Comment on this clonotype: A single base separates this from a much larger clone, so it may be a read error. V and J are TRBV28 and TRBJ1-1; TRBD1 agrees at 7 bases. Looked up from germline, CDR1 is MDHEN and CDR2 is SYDVKM. This CDR3 is 14 amino acids long. In nucleotides, the CDR3 is TGTGCCAGCAGTCAATCAGGGGGGAACACTGAAGATTTCTTT. Translation gives CASSQSGGNTEDFF.

The V call is TRBV7-2, the J call TRBJ2-5; D may be TRBD1 (7 bases). Trimming cost V 5 bases and J 0 bases, with 13 bases left between them. Germline V gene data show CDR1 as SGHTA and CDR2 as FQGNSA. CDR3 length: 15 amino acids. The CDR3 DNA sequence: TGTGCCAGCAGCCGGGGGACAGCGTACCAAGAGACCCAGTACTTC. This gives the protein CASSRGTAYQETQYF.

The J gene is TRBJ2-7, the V gene TRBV6-6; D is perhaps TRBD2 (6 bases). Trimming pared 5 bases from V and 3 bases from J, leaving 11 bases between. This CDR3 has 13 amino acids. Germline-derived CDR1 and CDR2 are MNHNY and SVGAGI (reference sequence). CDR3 nucleotides: TGTGCCAGCAGTCGACTAGTATACTACGAGCAGTACTTC. Its protein is CASSRLVYYEQYF.

There are a few counts of this clonotype. The genes are TRBV19 and TRBJ2-2; no firm D call. V shed 3 bases and J shed 3 bases, with 8 bases lying between them. CDR3 length: 14 residues. Germline assignment: CDR1 LNHDA and CDR2 SQIVND (reference sequence). In DNA, the CDR3 is TGTGCCAGTAGTATCTACAGAGACACCGGGGAGCTGTTTTTT. Its protein product is CASSIYRDTGELFF.

This clonotype came up a few times. V is TRBV28 and J is TRBJ1-1; possible D gene TRBD1, 5 bases. Germline CDR1 MDHEN, CDR2 SYDVKM. Trimming removed 7 bases at V and 4 bases at J, with 19 bases between. CDR3 length equals 15 residues. The CDR3 nucleotides are TGTGCCAGCATCCCTCGACCCGATGGGGCCACTGAAGCTTTCTTT. Protein: CASIPRPDGATEAFF.

This clonotype was seen only a few times. V and J are TRBV28 and TRBJ1-5, with a weak D call TRBD1 (5 bases). Per the germline V gene, CDR1 is MDHEN and CDR2 is SYDVKM. CDR3 length: 18 amino acids. Trimming cost V 6 bases and J 1 base, with 22 bases left between them. The CDR3 DNA reads TGTGCCAGCAGAAATATAGGGACCGGGACCTTAAGCAATCAGCCCCAGCATTTT. Its translation is CASRNIGTGTLSNQPQHF.

The J gene is TRBJ2-1, the V gene TRBV4-1; 12 bases line up with TRBD2. The trim removed 0 bases at V and 1 base at J, leaving 10 bases unmatched. This CDR3 contains 20 residues. The germline gives CDR1 MGHRA, CDR2 YSYEKL. The CDR3 protein is CASSQEPTSGRIPSYNEQFF. The CDR3 DNA reads TGCGCCAGCAGCCAAGAGCCCACTAGCGGGAGGATTCCGTCCTACAATGAGCAGTTCTTC.

Notes on this clonotype: An end of the junction does not agree with germline; a read error may underlie this. The gene calls are TRBV29-1 and TRBJ1-4, with D possibly TRBD1 on 6 matching bases. CDR1 is SQVTM and CDR2 is ANQGSEA in the germline V gene. CDR3 length: 16 amino acids. The CDR3 DNA reads as TGCGGCGTTGAAGATGGGTCACAGGGACCTAATGAAAAACTGTTTTTT. The encoded protein is CGVEDGSQGPNEKLFF.

The sample holds a few counts of this clonotype. This chain joins TRBV20-1 and TRBJ2-1; D might be TRBD1 (6 bases). CDR3 length: 14 amino acids. Deletions cut 5 bases from V and 3 bases from J, with 14 bases between. CDR1 and CDR2 (germline): DFQATT, SNEGSKA (reference sequence). The chain's CDR3 is CSAGQPGHYNEQFF. DNA of the CDR3: TGCAGTGCTGGACAACCGGGACACTACAATGAGCAGTTCTTC.

V and J are TRBV10-3 and TRBJ2-5; unclear D gene. The CDR3 runs to 15 residues. Trimming cost V 3 bases and J 5 bases, with 16 bases left between them. Looked up from germline, CDR1 is ENHRY and CDR2 is SYGVKD. Here the CDR3 DNA reads TGTGCCATCAGTGATAGACCGGCGGTACGGGAGACCCAGTACTTC. Translation gives CAISDRPAVRETQYF.

This chain uses TRBV15 with TRBJ2-5; a weak D match, TRBD2 (5 bases). The CDR3 is 15 residues long. Per germline, CDR1 LNHNV and CDR2 YYDKDF (reference sequence). The V end lost 5 bases, the J end lost 5 bases, and 18 bases lay between the germline ends. The CDR3 DNA is TGTGCCACCAGCCGAGCTGGAGGAGGCTGGGAGACCCAGTACTTC. Encoded protein: CATSRAGGGWETQYF. Looking up the rest from reference TRBV15 and TRBJ2-5 gives the full variable domain: DAMVIQNPRYQVTQFGKPVTLSCSQTLNHNVMYWYQQKSSQAPKLLFHYYDKDFNNEADTPDNFQSRRPNTSFCFLDIRSPGLGDTAMYLCATSRAGGGWETQYFGPGTRLLVL.

Worth noting for this clonotype: Germline is not matched at one junction end, which may reflect a read error. The rearrangement links TRBV20-1 to TRBJ2-3; TRBD1 matches 9 bases. Germline CDR1 reads DFQATT; CDR2 reads SNEGSKA (reference sequence). The CDR3 spans 14 residues. Here the CDR3 reads CGAEDRGRPDMQYF. The DNA of the CDR3 is TGCGGTGCGGAGGACAGGGGTCGGCCAGATATGCAGTATTTT.

This clonotype showed up many times. This chain joins TRBV20-1 and TRBJ2-7; TRBD2 agrees at 8 bases. This CDR3 spans 15 amino acids. Germline assignment: CDR1 DFQATT and CDR2 SNEGSKA (reference sequence). V dropped 3 bases and J dropped 1; count of bases not matched to a gene: 8. The DNA of the CDR3 is TGCAGTGCTAGCATGCCTAGCGGGTTTTCCTACGAGCAGTACTTC. Translated: CSASMPSGFSYEQYF.

This clonotype was seen ten or more times. The chain carries TRBV7-2 and TRBJ1-4; D remains unclear. Between the trimmed V and J ends, which lost 5 bases and 0 bases, there was a span of 7 bases. The germline gives CDR1 SGHTA, CDR2 FQGNSA. The CDR3 contains 14 residues. CDR3 coding DNA: TGTGCCAGCAGCCCAACTGCAACTAATGAAAAACTGTTTTTT. The encoded protein is CASSPTATNEKLFF.

The chain is built from TRBV7-2 and TRBJ2-1, with 8 bases fitting TRBD2. The CDR3 sequence is 14 residues long. Germline CDR1 and CDR2: SGHTA and FQGNSA. V lost 5 bases to trimming and J lost 5 bases; unmatched junction nucleotides: 5. CDR3 amino acids: CASSPGTSDNEQFF. The CDR3 region has the DNA TGTGCCAGCAGCCCCGGGACTAGTGACAATGAGCAGTTCTTC.

In regard to this clonotype: The junction shows a germline mismatch at one end, possibly a read error. J is TRBJ1-1 and V is TRBV27; D is ambiguous. Germline CDR1 and CDR2: MNHEY and SMNVEV (reference sequence). CDR3 length: 14 amino acids. The CDR3 spells CASSSVPRGGEAPF. The CDR3 DNA sequence: TGTGCCAGCAGTTCCGTCCCTCGAGGCGGTGAAGCTCCCTTT.

CDR3 nucleotide sequence: TGTGCCAGCAGCGGCCCCCCCCACGAGCAGTACTTC. It encodes CASSGPPHEQYF. The genes are TRBV6-1 and TRBJ2-7, with D uncertain. Germline CDR1 and CDR2: MNHNS and SASEGT. V dropped 6 bases and J dropped 5 bases, with 11 bases sitting between them. The CDR3 covers 12 residues.

There are a few counts of this clonotype. The chain uses TRBV5-1 and TRBJ1-2; D gene unclear. Per the germline V gene, CDR1 is SGHRS and CDR2 is YFSETQ. V was clipped by 9 bases and J by 7 bases, with 10 bases between them. CDR3 length equals 10 residues. This chain's CDR3 is CANTRAGYTF. CDR3 coding DNA: TGCGCCAACACGAGGGCTGGCTACACCTTC.

As concerns this clonotype: A read error may be the cause here, since a much bigger clone is one base away. The V and J genes are TRBV7-9 and TRBJ1-1, with D possibly TRBD1 on 6 matching bases. V gave up 4 bases and J gave up 1 base, with 10 bases separating them. Germline CDR1 is SEHNR and CDR2 is FQNEAQ (reference sequence). This CDR3 region has 14 residues. Written as DNA, the CDR3 is TGTGCCAGCAGCTCATACAGGGCGAACACTGAAGCTTTCTTT. Its protein is CASSSYRANTEAFF.